This T cell receptor beta chain was identified in a study of cytomegalovirus exposure and HLA in healthy donors. It was with 60 Vbeta and 13 Jbeta primers that the PCR ran. Profiling relied on immunoSEQ multiplex PCR, and the TCRdb table lists in-frame clones only, not all of them. The table includes fewer than 150,000 clones, around 75% detected once. Broader study findings: A later analysis reported that several of the most significant clusters appeared to be linked to common viral pathogens, among them Epstein-Barr virus. Researchers catalogued approximately 170 TCR beta chains as cytomegalovirus-associated.

Losses at the gene ends were 7 bases for V and 9 bases for J; bases not matched to a gene: 9. Looked up from germline, CDR1 is SNHLY and CDR2 is FYNNEI. The CDR3 covers 15 residues. Turning to this clone: Its antigen remains unknown.

Input material: PBMCs. The chain recombines TRBV2 with TRBJ1-6, with TRBD1 identical over 10 bases. The receptor's source is a man younger than 40 in good health and CMV-seronegative. CDR3 sequence: CASNMGTGVGSPLHF. As DNA, the CDR3 is TGTGCCAGCAACATGGGGACAGGGGTAGGTTCACCCCTCCACTTT.